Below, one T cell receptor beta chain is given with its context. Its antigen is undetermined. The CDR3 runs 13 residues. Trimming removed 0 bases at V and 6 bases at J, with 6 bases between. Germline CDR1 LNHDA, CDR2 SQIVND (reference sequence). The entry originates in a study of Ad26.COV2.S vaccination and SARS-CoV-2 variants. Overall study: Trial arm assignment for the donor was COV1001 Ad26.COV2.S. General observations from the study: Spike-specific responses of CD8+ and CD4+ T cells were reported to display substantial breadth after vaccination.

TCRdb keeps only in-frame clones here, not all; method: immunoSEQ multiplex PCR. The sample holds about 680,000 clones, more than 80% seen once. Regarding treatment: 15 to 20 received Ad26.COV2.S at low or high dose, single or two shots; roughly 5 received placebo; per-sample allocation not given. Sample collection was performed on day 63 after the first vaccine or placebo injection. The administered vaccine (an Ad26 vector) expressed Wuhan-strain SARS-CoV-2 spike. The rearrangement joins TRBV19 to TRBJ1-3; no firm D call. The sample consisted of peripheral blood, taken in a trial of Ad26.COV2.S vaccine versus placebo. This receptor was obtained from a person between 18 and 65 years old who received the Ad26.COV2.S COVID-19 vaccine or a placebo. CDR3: CASSIDLENTIYF. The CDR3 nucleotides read TGTGCCAGTAGTATAGATCTCGAAAACACCATATATTTT. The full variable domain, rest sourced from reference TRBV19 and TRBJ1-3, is DGGITQSPKYLFRKEGQNVTLSCEQNLNHDAMYWYRQDPGQGLRLIYYSQIVNDFQKGDIAEGYSVSREKKESFPLTVTSAQKNPTAFYLCASSIDLENTIYFGEGSWLTVV.